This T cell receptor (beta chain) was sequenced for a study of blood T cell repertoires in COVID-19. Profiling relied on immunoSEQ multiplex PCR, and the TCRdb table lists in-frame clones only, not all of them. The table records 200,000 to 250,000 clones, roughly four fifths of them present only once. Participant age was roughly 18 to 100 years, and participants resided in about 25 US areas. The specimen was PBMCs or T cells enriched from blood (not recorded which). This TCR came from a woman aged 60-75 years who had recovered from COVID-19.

CDR3 loop: CASSQGGLAGDTQYF. The CDR3 nucleotides are TGTGCCAGCAGCCAAGGTGGACTAGCGGGAGATACGCAGTATTTT. The rearrangement joins TRBV3-1 (or the pseudogene TRBV3-2) to TRBJ2-3, with TRBD2 identical over 11 bases. This CDR3 region has 15 residues. Looked up from germline, CDR1 is LGHDT and CDR2 is YNNKEL (reference sequence). After removal of 1 base from V and 5 bases from J, the junction contained 2 bases not matched to a gene.